Reported below is one TCR beta chain. Its antigen is undetermined. The source of the sample is a study of human versus mouse CDR3 diversity and MHC coevolution. Germline V gene sequence: CDR1 LNHDA, CDR2 SQIVND (reference sequence). J gave up 1 base and V 6 bases, and 4 bases lay outside the gene matches. The CDR3 extends over 14 amino acids. Study-wide results and limits: Compared with mice, human CDR3s carried more deletions and insertions on average. Some 1.5 million TCR beta clonotypes were estimated for humans, the largest repertoire.

Profiling relied on immunoSEQ multiplex PCR, and the TCRdb table lists in-frame clones only, not all of them. The repertoire holds 75,000 to 90,000 clones, with around 95% as singletons. The sequenced sample consisted of naive CD4+ T cells from blood. Subset: CD45RO-negative CD62L-positive naive CD4 T cells. The rearrangement links TRBV19 to TRBJ1-1; 8 bases fit TRBD1. The clonotype originates from a person aged 25-75 years in good health. The CDR3, as DNA: TGTGCCAGTAGCCCCGGGACAGGGAACACTGAAGCTTTCTTT. It specifies CASSPGTGNTEAFF.